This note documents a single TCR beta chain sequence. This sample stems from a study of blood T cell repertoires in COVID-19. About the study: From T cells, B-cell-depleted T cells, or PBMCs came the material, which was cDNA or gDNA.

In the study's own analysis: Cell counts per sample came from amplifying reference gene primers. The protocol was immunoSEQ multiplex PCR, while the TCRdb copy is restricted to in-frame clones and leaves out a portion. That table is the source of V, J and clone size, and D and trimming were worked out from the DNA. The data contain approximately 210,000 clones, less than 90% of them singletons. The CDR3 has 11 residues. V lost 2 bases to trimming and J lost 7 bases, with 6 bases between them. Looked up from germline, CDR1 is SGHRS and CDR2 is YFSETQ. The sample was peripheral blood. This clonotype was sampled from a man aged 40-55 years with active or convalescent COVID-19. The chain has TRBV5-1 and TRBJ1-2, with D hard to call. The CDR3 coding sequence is TGCGCCAGCAGCTTCGGGTTTGGCTACACCTTC. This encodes CASSFGFGYTF.